This paragraph covers one T cell receptor (beta chain) sequence. PCR amplification relied on 60 Vbeta primers (plus 13 Jbeta primers). Profiled with immunoSEQ multiplex PCR; TCRdb holds only in-frame clones, not every one. The table has 120,000 or so clones, around 75% seen once; the top ten hold under 9.5%. The sample belongs to a study of cytomegalovirus exposure and HLA in healthy donors. Study-level information: Drawn from HLA-typed donors, 65 million to 100 million unique TCRs were held in an early data release.

Trimming left V 3 bases short and J 5 bases short, with 13 bases between. Germline CDR1 LNHDA, CDR2 SQIVND (reference sequence). The CDR3 is 14 amino acids. Source material: PBMCs. This clonotype was sampled from a woman aged 50 to 65 in good health and CMV-seropositive. The chain recombines TRBV19 with TRBJ1-1; D gene uncertain. The CDR3 sequence: CASSISRMQTEAFF. The CDR3 nucleotides are TGTGCCAGTAGTATTTCCAGGATGCAAACTGAAGCTTTCTTT.